Following are 5 T cell receptor beta chains from one sample sequenced in a study of T cell responses to AZD1222 COVID-19 vaccine. Sequenced by immunoSEQ multiplex PCR; TCRdb stores in-frame clones only, minus some. The table lists tens of thousands of clones, approximately 91% of them singletons, with 5.2% in the top ten. This specimen was peripheral blood, taken on day 0 of AZD1222 vaccination. The receptors come from an adult in good health.

The V gene is TRBV4-3, the J gene TRBJ2-3; 16 bases align to TRBD2. V lost 4 bases and J lost 1; bases outside the gene matches: 5. Germline V gene sequence: CDR1 LGHNA, CDR2 YSLEER. The CDR3 consists of 18 residues. CDR3 in DNA: TGCGCCAGCAGCCGCGGGACTAGCGGGGGGGCCGGCACAGATACGCAGTATTTT. Translating it yields CASSRGTSGGAGTDTQYF.

The V gene is TRBV5-6, the J gene TRBJ2-5; D is possibly TRBD1 (6 bases). CDR3 length: 14 amino acids. The V and J ends lost 0 bases and 6 bases respectively, with 12 bases between them. Germline V gene lookup returns CDR1 SGHDT and CDR2 YYEEEE. The CDR3: CASSLAGARQTQYF. As DNA, the CDR3 is TGTGCCAGCAGCTTGGCAGGGGCGAGACAGACCCAGTACTTC.

The table lists this clone with a count of one. The chain combines TRBV4-3 with TRBJ2-5, with 9 bases aligning to TRBD2. The CDR3 has 16 amino acids. Germline V gives CDR1 LGHNA, CDR2 YSLEER. Losses at the gene ends were 0 bases for V and 3 bases for J; bases not matched to a gene: 5. CDR3 bases: TGCGCCAGCAGCCAAGATAGGGGCGGGGGGGAAGAGACCCAGTACTTC. Protein sequence: CASSQDRGGGEETQYF.

V usage is TRBV2 and J usage is TRBJ2-6; 10 bases are a match to TRBD1. The length of the CDR3 is 15 residues. Germline V CDR1 and CDR2: SNHLY, FYNNEI. Trimming at V came to 9 bases and at J to 2 bases, leaving 4 bases not matched to a gene. The CDR3 here is CASDRGLTGANVLTF. The CDR3 region has the DNA TGTGCCAGTGACAGGGGGCTGACTGGGGCCAACGTCCTGACTTTC.

The gene calls are TRBV5-6 and TRBJ1-4; 7 bases line up with TRBD1. The length of the CDR3 is 14 residues. V was clipped by 0 bases and J by 6 bases; unmatched bases: 2. Germline V gives CDR1 SGHDT, CDR2 YYEEEE. The CDR3 region has the DNA TGTGCCAGCAGCTTGGGACAGGGATATGAAAAACTGTTTTTT. Translation: CASSLGQGYEKLFF.